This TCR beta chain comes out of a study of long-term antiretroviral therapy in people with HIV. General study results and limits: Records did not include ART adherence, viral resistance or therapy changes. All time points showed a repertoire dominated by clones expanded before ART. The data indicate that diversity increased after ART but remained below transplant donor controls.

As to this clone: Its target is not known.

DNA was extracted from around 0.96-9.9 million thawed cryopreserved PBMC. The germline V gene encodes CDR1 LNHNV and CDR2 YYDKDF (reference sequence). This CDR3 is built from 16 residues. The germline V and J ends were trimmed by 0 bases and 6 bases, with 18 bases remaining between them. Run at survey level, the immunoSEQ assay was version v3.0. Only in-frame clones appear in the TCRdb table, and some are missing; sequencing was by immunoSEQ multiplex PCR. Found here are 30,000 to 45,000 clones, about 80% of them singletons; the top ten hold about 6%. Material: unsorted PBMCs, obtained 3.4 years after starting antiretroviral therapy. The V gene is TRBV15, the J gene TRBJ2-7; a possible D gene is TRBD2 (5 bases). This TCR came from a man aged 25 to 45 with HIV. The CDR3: CATSREPAGLAGEQYF. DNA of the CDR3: TGTGCCACCAGCAGAGAGCCCGCGGGCCTGGCGGGCGAGCAGTACTTC. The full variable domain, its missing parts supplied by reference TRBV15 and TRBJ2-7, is DAMVIQNPRYQVTQFGKPVTLSCSQTLNHNVMYWYQQKSSQAPKLLFHYYDKDFNNEADTPDNFQSRRPNTSFCFLDIRSPGLGDTAMYLCATSREPAGLAGEQYFGPGTRLTVT.